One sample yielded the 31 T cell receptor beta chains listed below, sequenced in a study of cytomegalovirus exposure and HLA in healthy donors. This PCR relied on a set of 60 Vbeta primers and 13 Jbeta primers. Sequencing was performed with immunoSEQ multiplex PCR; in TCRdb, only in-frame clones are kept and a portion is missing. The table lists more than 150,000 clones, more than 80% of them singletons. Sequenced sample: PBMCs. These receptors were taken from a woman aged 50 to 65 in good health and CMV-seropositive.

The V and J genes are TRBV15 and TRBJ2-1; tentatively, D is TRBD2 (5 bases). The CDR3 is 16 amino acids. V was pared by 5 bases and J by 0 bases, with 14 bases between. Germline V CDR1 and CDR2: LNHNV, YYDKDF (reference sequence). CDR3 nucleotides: TGTGCCACCAGCGGCCGTAGCGTCAGCTCCTACAATGAGCAGTTCTTC. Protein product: CATSGRSVSSYNEQFF.

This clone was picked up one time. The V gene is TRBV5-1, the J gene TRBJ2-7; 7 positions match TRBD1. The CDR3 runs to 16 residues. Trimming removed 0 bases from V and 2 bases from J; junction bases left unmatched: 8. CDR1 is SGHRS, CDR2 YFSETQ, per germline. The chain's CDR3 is CASSLEARQGPYEQYF. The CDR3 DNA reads TGCGCCAGCAGCTTGGAAGCGCGACAGGGACCCTACGAGCAGTACTTC. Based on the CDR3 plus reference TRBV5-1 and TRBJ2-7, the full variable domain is KAGVTQTPRYLIKTRGQQVTLSCSPISGHRSVSWYQQTPGQGLQFLFEYFSETQRNKGNFPGRFSGRQFSNSRSEMNVSTLELGDSALYLCASSLEARQGPYEQYFGPGTRLTVT.

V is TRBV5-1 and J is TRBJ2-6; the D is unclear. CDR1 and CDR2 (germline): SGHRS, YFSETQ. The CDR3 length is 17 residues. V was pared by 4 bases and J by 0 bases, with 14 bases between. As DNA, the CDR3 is TGCGCCAGCAGCCCCACCCTCTGGAGCTCTGGGGCCAACGTCCTGACTTTC. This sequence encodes CASSPTLWSSGANVLTF.

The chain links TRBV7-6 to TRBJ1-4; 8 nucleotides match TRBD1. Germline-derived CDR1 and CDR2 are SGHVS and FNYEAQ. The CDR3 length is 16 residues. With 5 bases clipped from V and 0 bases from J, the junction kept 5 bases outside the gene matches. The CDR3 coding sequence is TGTGCCAGCAGCCAGGGACAGGCGGCAACTAATGAAAAACTGTTTTTT. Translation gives CASSQGQAATNEKLFF.

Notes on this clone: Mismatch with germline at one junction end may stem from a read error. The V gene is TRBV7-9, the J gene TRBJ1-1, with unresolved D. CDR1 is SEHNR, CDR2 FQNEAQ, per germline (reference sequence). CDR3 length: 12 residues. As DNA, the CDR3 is TGTTCCAGCAGCGAGTATTCCACTGAAGCTTTCTTT. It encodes CSSSEYSTEAFF.

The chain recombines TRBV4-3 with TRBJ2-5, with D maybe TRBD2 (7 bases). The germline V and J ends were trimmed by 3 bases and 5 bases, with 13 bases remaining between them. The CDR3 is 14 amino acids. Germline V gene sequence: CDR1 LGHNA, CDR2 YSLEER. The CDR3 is CASSHLGGQETQYF. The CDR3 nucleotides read TGCGCCAGCAGCCACCTCGGGGGGCAGGAGACCCAGTACTTC.

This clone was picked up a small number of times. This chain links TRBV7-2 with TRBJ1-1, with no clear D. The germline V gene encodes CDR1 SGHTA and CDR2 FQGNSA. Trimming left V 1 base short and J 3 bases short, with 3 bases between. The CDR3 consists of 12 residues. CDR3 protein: CASSLDYTEAFF. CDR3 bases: TGTGCCAGCAGCTTAGACTACACTGAAGCTTTCTTT.

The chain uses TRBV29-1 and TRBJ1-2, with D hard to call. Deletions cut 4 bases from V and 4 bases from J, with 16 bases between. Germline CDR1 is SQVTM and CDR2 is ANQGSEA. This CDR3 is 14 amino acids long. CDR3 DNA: TGCAGCGTTGTTGCGGCCGCCCCCTTCTATGGCTACACCTTC. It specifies CSVVAAAPFYGYTF.

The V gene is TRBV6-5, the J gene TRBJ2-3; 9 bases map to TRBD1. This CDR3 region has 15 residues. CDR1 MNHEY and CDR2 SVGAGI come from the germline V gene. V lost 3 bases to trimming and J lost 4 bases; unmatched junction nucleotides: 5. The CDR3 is CASSYTGGFADTQYF. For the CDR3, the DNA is TGTGCCAGCAGTTATACAGGGGGCTTCGCAGATACGCAGTATTTT.

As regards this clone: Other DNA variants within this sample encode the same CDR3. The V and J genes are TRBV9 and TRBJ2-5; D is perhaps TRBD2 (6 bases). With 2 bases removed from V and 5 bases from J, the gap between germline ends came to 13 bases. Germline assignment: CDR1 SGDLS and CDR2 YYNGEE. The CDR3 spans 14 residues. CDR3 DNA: TGTGCCAGCAGCGTTTCCGGGGGTGGGGAGACCCAGTACTTC. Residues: CASSVSGGGETQYF.

The CDR3, as DNA: TGTGCCAGCAGCTTCTGGGGCGGATCCTACGAGCAGTACTTC. It is translated as CASSFWGGSYEQYF. V and J are TRBV7-9 and TRBJ2-7; a weak D match, TRBD1 (5 bases). Trimming pared 3 bases from V and 1 base from J, leaving 10 bases between. The CDR3 has 14 amino acids. Germline lookup yields CDR1 SEHNR and CDR2 FQNEAQ (reference sequence).

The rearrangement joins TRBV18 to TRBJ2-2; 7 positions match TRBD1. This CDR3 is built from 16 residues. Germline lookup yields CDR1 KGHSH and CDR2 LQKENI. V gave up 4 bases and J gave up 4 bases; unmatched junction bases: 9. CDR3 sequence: CASSQTGILGTGELFF. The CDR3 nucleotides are TGTGCCAGCTCACAGACAGGGATCCTGGGCACCGGGGAGCTGTTTTTT.

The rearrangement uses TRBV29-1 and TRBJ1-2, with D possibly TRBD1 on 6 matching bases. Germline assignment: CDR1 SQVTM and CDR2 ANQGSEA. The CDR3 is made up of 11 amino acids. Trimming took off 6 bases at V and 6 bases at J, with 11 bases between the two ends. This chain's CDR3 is CSVGGADGYTF. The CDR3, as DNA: TGCAGCGTCGGGGGGGCTGATGGCTACACCTTC.

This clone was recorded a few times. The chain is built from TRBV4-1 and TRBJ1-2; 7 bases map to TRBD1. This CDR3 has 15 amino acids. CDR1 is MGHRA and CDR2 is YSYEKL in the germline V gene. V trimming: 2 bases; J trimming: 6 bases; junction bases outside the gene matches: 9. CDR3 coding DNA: TGCGCCAGCAGCCAACCTGGGACAGTCCCCCATGGCTACACCTTC. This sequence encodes CASSQPGTVPHGYTF.

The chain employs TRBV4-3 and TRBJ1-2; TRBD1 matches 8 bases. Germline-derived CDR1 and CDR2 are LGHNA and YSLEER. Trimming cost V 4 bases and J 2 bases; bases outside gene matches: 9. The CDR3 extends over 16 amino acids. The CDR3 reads CASSLVGGQVNYGYTF. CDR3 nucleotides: TGCGCCAGCAGCCTGGTGGGGGGACAGGTAAACTATGGCTACACCTTC.

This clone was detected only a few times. For the CDR3, the DNA is TGTGCCAGCAGACCACAGCCTAAGGAGCTGTTTTTT. Its protein is CASRPQPKELFF. The genes are TRBV2 and TRBJ2-2, with D unclear. Per germline, CDR1 SNHLY and CDR2 FYNNEI. The CDR3 consists of 12 residues. V lost 6 bases and J 10 bases, leaving 12 bases between the germline ends. Drawing the rest from reference TRBV2 and TRBJ2-2, the complete variable domain is EPEVTQTPSHQVTQMGQEVILRCVPISNHLYFYWYRQILGQKVEFLVSFYNNEISEKSEIFDDQFSVERPDGSNFTLKIRSTKLEDSAMYFCASRPQPKELFFGEGSRLTVL.

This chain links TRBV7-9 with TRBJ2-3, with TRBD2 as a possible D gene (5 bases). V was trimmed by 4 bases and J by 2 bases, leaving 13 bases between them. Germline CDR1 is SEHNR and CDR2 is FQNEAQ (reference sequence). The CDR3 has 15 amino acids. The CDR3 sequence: CASSYTSMFTDTQYF. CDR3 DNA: TGTGCCAGCAGCTACACTAGTATGTTCACAGATACGCAGTATTTT.

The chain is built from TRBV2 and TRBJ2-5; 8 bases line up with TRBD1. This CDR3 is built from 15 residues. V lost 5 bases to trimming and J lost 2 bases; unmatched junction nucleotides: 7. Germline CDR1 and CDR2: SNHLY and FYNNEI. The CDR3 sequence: CASSTRQGRQETQYF. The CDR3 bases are TGTGCCAGCAGTACCCGACAGGGGAGACAAGAGACCCAGTACTTC. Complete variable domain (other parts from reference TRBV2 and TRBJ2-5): EPEVTQTPSHQVTQMGQEVILRCVPISNHLYFYWYRQILGQKVEFLVSFYNNEISEKSEIFDDQFSVERPDGSNFTLKIRSTKLEDSAMYFCASSTRQGRQETQYFGPGTRLLVL.

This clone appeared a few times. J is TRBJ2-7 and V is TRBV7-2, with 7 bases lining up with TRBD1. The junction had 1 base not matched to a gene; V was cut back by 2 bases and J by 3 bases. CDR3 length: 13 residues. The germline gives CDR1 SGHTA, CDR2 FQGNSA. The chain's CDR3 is CASSLQGDYEQYF. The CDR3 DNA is TGTGCCAGCAGCTTACAGGGGGACTACGAGCAGTACTTC.

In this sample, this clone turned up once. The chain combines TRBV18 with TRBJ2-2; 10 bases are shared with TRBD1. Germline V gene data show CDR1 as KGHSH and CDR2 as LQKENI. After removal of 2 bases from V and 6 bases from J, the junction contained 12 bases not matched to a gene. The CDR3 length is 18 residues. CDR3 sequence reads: CASSPIPTGGYVAGELFF. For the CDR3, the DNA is TGTGCCAGCTCACCAATCCCGACAGGGGGCTATGTGGCCGGGGAGCTGTTTTTT.

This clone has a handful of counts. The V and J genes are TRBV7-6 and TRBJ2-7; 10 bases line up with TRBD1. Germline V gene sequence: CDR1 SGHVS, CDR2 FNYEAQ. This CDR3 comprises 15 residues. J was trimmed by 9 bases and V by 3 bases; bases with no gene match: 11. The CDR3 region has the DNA TGTGCCAGCAGCTTGTGGACAGGGGGTATGGGTGGGCAGTACTTC. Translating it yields CASSLWTGGMGGQYF.

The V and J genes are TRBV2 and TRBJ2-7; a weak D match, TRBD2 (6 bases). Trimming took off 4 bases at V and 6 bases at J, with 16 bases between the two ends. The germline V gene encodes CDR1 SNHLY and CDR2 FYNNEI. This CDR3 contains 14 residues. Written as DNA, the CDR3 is TGTGCCAGCAGTGGGGGTTGGAGGGCTGGCGAGCAGTACTTC. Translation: CASSGGWRAGEQYF.

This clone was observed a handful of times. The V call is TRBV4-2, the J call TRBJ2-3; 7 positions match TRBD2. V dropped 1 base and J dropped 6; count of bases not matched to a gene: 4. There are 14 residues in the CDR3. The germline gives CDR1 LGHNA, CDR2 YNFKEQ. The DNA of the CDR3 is TGTGCCAGCAGCCAAGTTGGGACTACCGATACGCAGTATTTT. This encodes CASSQVGTTDTQYF.

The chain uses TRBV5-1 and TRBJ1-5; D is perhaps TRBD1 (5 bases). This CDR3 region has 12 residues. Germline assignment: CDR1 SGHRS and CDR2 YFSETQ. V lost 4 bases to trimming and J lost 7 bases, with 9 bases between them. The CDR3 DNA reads TGCGCCAGCAGCGACCCAGGGCAGCCCCAGCATTTT. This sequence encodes CASSDPGQPQHF.

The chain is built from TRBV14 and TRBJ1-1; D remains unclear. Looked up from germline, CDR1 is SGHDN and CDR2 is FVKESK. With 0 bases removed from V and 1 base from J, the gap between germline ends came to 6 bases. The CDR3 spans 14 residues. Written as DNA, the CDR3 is TGTGCCAGCAGCCAAGAGAACAGGAACACTGAAGCTTTCTTT. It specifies CASSQENRNTEAFF.

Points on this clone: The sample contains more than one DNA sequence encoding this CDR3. DNA of the CDR3: TGCGCCAGCAGCCAAGATTTGCCCAGCGGGGGTGGAGAGACCCAGTACTTC. It yields the protein CASSQDLPSGGGETQYF. This chain links TRBV4-1 with TRBJ2-5; 8 bases agree with TRBD2. Germline CDR1 reads MGHRA; CDR2 reads YSYEKL. V lost 0 bases to trimming and J lost 4 bases; unmatched junction nucleotides: 10. CDR3 size: 17 residues.

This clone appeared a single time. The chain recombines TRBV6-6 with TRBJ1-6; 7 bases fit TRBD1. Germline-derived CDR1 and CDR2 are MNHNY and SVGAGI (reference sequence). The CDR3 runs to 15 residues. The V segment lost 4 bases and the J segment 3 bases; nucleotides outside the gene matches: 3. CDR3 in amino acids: CASSFRDSYNSPLHF. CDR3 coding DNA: TGTGCCAGCAGTTTCCGGGACAGCTATAATTCACCCCTCCACTTT.

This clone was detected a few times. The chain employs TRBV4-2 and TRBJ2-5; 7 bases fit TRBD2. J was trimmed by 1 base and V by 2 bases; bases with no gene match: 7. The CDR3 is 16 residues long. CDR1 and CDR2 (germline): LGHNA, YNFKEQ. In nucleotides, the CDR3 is TGTGCCAGCAGCCAACAGCGGGGAGCGACCCAAGAGACCCAGTACTTC. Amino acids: CASSQQRGATQETQYF.

CDR3 DNA sequence: TGTGCCAGCAACCCCGGCGGATCTAACACTGAAGCTTTCTTT. Protein: CASNPGGSNTEAFF. The chain uses TRBV5-4 and TRBJ1-1; no reliable D call. The CDR3 has 14 amino acids. V lost 6 bases to trimming and J lost 2 bases, with 14 bases between them. The germline V gene has CDR1 SGHNT and CDR2 YYREEE (reference sequence). The full variable domain, rest sourced from reference TRBV5-4 and TRBJ1-1, is ETGVTQSPTHLIKTRGQQVTLRCSSQSGHNTVSWYQQALGQGPQFIFQYYREEENGRGNFPPRFSGLQFPNYSSELNVNALELDDSALYLCASNPGGSNTEAFFGQGTRLTVV.

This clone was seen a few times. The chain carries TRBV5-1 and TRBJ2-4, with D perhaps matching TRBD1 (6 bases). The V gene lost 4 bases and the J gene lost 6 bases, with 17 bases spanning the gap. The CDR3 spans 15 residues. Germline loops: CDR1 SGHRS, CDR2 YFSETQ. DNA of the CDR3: TGCGCCAGCAGCCCACTCCAGGGGTATGGAAACATTCAGTACTTC. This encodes CASSPLQGYGNIQYF.

The CDR3 spells CASSLERDRVDTQYF. For the CDR3, the DNA is TGTGCCAGCAGCTTGGAACGGGACAGGGTTGATACGCAGTATTTT. This chain connects TRBV7-3 to TRBJ2-3; 9 bases fit TRBD1. The ends lost 3 bases at V and 6 bases at J; junction bases unmatched: 7. There are 15 residues in the CDR3. Germline values: CDR1 SGHTA, CDR2 FQGTGA.